This is a list of T cell receptor beta chains from one sample in a study of OX40 agonist ivuxolimab in advanced cancers. Sequencing used immunoSEQ multiplex PCR; TCRdb keeps in-frame clones, though not all of them. The sample lists around 140,000 clones, around nine tenths seen once, with roughly 0.99% in the top ten. The source was CD4+ or CD8+ T cells sorted from blood, collected in a trial of the OX40 agonist ivuxolimab. These receptors all come from an adult with an advanced solid tumor such as melanoma, head and neck, liver or kidney cancer. The CDR3 runs from the conserved cysteine through the conserved F or W. D genes are given only for firm matches. The listing skips clone size in some rows; elsewhere it reads once, few, many or a size class.

size,V,D,length,J,CDR3,DNA
-,TRBV28,-,13,TRBJ2-7,CASSLSGVAEQYF,TGTGCCAGCAGTTTATCCGGGGTGGCCGAGCAGTACTTC
once,TRBV5-8,-,14,TRBJ2-4,CASSLTASGDIQYF,TGTGCCAGCAGCTTAACGGCCTCGGGGGACATTCAGTACTTC
-,TRBV28,TRBD1,16,TRBJ2-1,CASSLSGTGPRDEQFF,TGTGCCAGCAGCCTCTCCGGGACAGGCCCTAGGGATGAGCAGTTCTTC
-,TRBV6-4,TRBD1,18,TRBJ1-3,CASSGHRDRGQPGNTIYF,TGTGCCAGCAGTGGTCACCGGGACAGGGGCCAACCTGGAAACACCATATATTTT
-,TRBV27,TRBD1,15,TRBJ1-4,CASSSQTGTNEKLFF,TGTGCCAGCAGTTCCCAGACAGGGACTAATGAAAAACTGTTTTTT
-,TRBV5-1,TRBD2,15,TRBJ2-3,CASSPTSGSTDTQYF,TGCGCCAGCAGCCCAACTAGCGGAAGCACAGATACGCAGTATTTT
-,TRBV18,TRBD1,17,TRBJ2-2,CASSPNTGTGETGELFF,TGTGCCAGCTCACCGAATACCGGGACAGGGGAAACCGGGGAGCTGTTTTTT
-,TRBV2,-,14,TRBJ2-3,CASSDWDLTDTQYF,TGTGCCAGCAGTGATTGGGACCTTACAGATACGCAGTATTTT
-,TRBV30,TRBD2,16,TRBJ2-7,CAWRPVSGGIWYEQYF,TGTGCCTGGAGGCCCGTAAGCGGGGGGATATGGTACGAGCAGTACTTC
-,TRBV19,-,13,TRBJ2-7,CASRGTPTYEQYF,TGTGCCAGTAGAGGGACACCTACCTACGAGCAGTACTTC
-,TRBV6-1,-,13,TRBJ2-7,CASRKTAYYEQYF,TGTGCCAGCAGAAAAACAGCTTACTACGAGCAGTACTTC